The T cell receptor beta chain under discussion was sequenced for a study of T cells in Graves' hyperthyroidism and ophthalmopathy. Across the whole study: Peripheral blood was secured at the point of initial diagnosis, before any treatment.

Amplification targeted TCR beta CDR3 regions from RNA transcripts. First-round RT-PCR of the TCR CDR3 relied on the HTBI primer set. TCRdb reprocessed the multiplex PCR reads with MiXCR, giving one entry per CDR3 protein. The sample shows under 650,000 distinct CDR3 sequences, about 16% of them seen only once. Study results and limitations: Most clonotypes expanded in the thyroid (above 0.001) were also present in blood.

Trimming at V came to 11 bases and at J to 2 bases, leaving 6 bases not matched to a gene. The CDR3 consists of 13 residues. Germline values: CDR1 MNHNS, CDR2 SASEGT. This clonotype was picked up a small number of times. Its antigen remains unknown. The authors took PBMCs from about 9.5 ml fresh peripheral blood. Sequenced sample: blood. The V call is TRBV6-1, the J call TRBJ1-2; TRBD1 agrees at 9 bases. This TCR was sampled from a woman in her 30s with Graves' hyperthyroidism. The CDR3: CAGGDRVNYGYTF. The CDR3 coding sequence is TGTGCCGGGGGGGACAGGGTGAACTATGGCTACACCTTC.